The clone carrying this TCR beta chain has only a few counts. Its antigen is unknown. The record originates from a study of identical twins. This CDR3 contains 15 residues. V shed 5 bases and J 3 bases; nucleotides not matched to a gene: 8. Germline CDR1 and CDR2: SEHNR and FQNEAQ (reference sequence). TCRdb reanalysed the 5' RACE reads using MiXCR and keeps one entry per CDR3 protein. The table lists about 700,000 distinct CDR3 sequences, about 9.4% of them singletons. General study findings and limits: Twins' excess sharing was less marked for out-of-frame beta sequences. Twin pairs' shared out-of-frame alpha sequences were enriched in low generation probability.

These data were also reused for a study on yellow fever vaccine responses in identical twins. As that study records: Twin vaccine T cell responses reportedly seemed partly convergent, partly personalized.

Input material: PBMCs. The chain joins TRBV7-9 to TRBJ2-7; 9 nucleotides match TRBD1. This TCR was recovered from a young woman in good health. This CDR3 is CASSIRQGEYYEQYF. CDR3 in DNA: TGTGCCAGCAGCATAAGACAGGGGGAGTACTACGAGCAGTACTTC.